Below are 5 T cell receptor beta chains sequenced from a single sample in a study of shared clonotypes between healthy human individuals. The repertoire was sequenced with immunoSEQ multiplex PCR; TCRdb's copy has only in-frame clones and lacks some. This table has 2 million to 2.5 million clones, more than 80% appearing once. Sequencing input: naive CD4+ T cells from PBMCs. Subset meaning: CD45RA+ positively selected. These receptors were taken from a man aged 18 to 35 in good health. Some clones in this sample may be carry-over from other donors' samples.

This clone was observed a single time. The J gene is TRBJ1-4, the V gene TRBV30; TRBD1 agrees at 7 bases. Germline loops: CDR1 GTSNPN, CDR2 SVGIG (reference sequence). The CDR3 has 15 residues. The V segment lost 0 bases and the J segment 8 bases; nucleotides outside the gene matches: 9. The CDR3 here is CAWSVWRGRSEKLFF. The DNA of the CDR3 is TGTGCCTGGAGTGTTTGGAGGGGGCGATCCGAAAAACTGTTTTTT.

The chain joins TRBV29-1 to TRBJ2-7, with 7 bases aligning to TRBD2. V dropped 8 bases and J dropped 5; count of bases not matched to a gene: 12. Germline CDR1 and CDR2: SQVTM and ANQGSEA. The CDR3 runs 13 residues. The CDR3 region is CSNWGGPLHEQYF. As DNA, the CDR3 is TGCAGCAACTGGGGGGGACCCCTTCACGAGCAGTACTTC.

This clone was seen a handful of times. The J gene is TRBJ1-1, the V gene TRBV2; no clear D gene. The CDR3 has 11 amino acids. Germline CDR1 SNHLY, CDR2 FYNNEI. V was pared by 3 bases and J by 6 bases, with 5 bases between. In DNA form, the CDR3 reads TGTGCCAGCAGTGAGAGTCCTGAAGCTTTCTTT. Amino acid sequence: CASSESPEAFF.

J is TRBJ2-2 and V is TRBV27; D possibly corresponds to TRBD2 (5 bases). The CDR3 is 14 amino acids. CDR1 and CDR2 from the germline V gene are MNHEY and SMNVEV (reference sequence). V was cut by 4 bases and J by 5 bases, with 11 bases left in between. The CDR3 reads CASSWLSGTGELFF. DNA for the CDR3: TGTGCCAGCAGTTGGCTCAGCGGAACCGGGGAGCTGTTTTTT.

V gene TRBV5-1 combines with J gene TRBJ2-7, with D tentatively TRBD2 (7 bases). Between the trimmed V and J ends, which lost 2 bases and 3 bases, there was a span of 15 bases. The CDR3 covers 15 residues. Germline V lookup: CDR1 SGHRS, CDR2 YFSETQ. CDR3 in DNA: TGCGCCAGCAGCTTAAGGGGGGCTAGCGGCTACGAGCAGTACTTC. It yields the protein CASSLRGASGYEQYF.